The clone carrying this T cell receptor beta chain came up once. What it binds is not known. Trimming cost V 4 bases and J 12 bases; bases outside gene matches: 8. From germline, CDR1 is MNHEY and CDR2 SMNVEV (reference sequence). CDR3 length equals 12 residues. Generated by immunoSEQ multiplex PCR, the TCRdb table keeps only in-frame clones and is missing some. The sample carries some 70,000 clones, about 81% recorded once. This entry is derived from a study of vaccination effects on CD4 cells after COVID-19. Broader study findings: Marked clonal contraction was seen late after vaccination (in both infection- and vaccine-induced clones).

Expansion with viral peptide pools was applied to antigen-specific CD4+ T cells by the ViraFEST assay prior to sequencing. Culturing for around ten days preceded CD4+ T cell isolation. Everyone in the study got two shots of either the BNT162b2 or mRNA-1273 vaccine. This TCR derives from a human donor who received a COVID-19 vaccine. The sample here was CD4+ T cells from PBMCs cultured with HCoV-229E spike peptides, taken after COVID-19 vaccination. The gene calls are TRBV27 and TRBJ1-1, with TRBD1 matching 7 bases. The CDR3 DNA follows: TGTGCCAGCAGTTCCCGGGACAGCAAAACTTTCTTT. Protein: CASSSRDSKTFF.